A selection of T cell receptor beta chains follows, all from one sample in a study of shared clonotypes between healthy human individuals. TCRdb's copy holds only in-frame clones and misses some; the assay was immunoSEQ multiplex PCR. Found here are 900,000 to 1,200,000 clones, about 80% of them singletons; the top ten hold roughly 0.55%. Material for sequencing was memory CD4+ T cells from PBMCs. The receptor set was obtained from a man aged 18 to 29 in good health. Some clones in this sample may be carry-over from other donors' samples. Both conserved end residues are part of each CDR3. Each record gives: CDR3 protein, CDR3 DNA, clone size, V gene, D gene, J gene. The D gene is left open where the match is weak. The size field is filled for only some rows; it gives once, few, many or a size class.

CASSPLVSGLYYEQYF | TGTGCCAGCTCACCACTTGTTTCGGGCCTGTACTACGAGCAGTACTTC | NA | TRBV18 | NA | TRBJ2-7
CASQTTSGTRYEQYF | TGTGCCAGCCAAACGACTAGCGGGACCCGTTACGAGCAGTACTTC | once | TRBV27 | TRBD2 | TRBJ2-7
CAWRSRPNTGELFF | TGTGCCTGGAGAAGCAGACCGAACACCGGGGAGCTGTTTTTT | many | TRBV30 | NA | TRBJ2-2
CASTSRGQTNTEAFF | TGTGCCAGTACCTCGAGAGGACAGACGAACACTGAAGCTTTCTTT | NA | TRBV19 | NA | TRBJ1-1
CASSFGGGWTEAFF | TGTGCCAGCAGTTTTGGCGGGGGGTGGACTGAAGCTTTCTTT | NA | TRBV28 | NA | TRBJ1-1
CASSLRARERPQHF | TGTGCCAGCAGTTTAAGAGCCAGGGAAAGGCCCCAGCATTTT | NA | TRBV27 | NA | TRBJ1-5
CASRLGMVNTEAFF | TGCGCCAGCAGACTTGGGATGGTGAACACTGAAGCTTTCTTT | few | TRBV5-1 | NA | TRBJ1-1
CAWDDLAGEKNEQFF | TGTGCCTGGGACGATCTAGCGGGAGAGAAGAATGAGCAGTTCTTC | many | TRBV30 | TRBD2 | TRBJ2-1
CASSLAPPGAGANVLTF | TGTGCCAGCAGCTTAGCGCCCCCGGGGGCTGGGGCCAACGTCCTGACTTTC | few | TRBV7-9 | NA | TRBJ2-6
CASSLGITDTQYF | TGCGCCAGCAGCCTGGGGATCACAGATACGCAGTATTTT | NA | TRBV5-1 | NA | TRBJ2-3
CATQPSSGSGTGELFF | TGTGCCACCCAACCCTCTAGCGGGAGCGGGACCGGGGAGCTGTTTTTT | NA | TRBV27 | TRBD2 | TRBJ2-2
CASSLVGQADYEQYF | TGTGCCAGCAGCTTAGTCGGCCAGGCCGACTACGAGCAGTACTTC | few | TRBV7-2 | NA | TRBJ2-7
CSAGLGDTQYF | TGCAGTGCGGGACTAGGAGATACGCAGTATTTT | NA | TRBV20-1 | TRBD2 | TRBJ2-3
CASSPTAGQWRTGYTF | TGTGCCAGCAGCCCCACTGCGGGACAGTGGCGAACGGGCTACACCTTC | NA | TRBV27 | TRBD1 | TRBJ1-2
CASSLRRPNTEAFF | TGTGCCAGCAGTTTACGGAGACCGAACACTGAAGCTTTCTTT | NA | TRBV28 | NA | TRBJ1-1
CASSRDRNYEQYF | TGTGCCAGCAGCCGGGACAGGAACTACGAGCAGTACTTC | NA | TRBV11-2 | TRBD1 | TRBJ2-7
CATRTGLGEKLFF | TGTGCCACCCGGACAGGGCTTGGGGAAAAACTGTTTTTT | NA | TRBV28 | TRBD1 | TRBJ1-4
CASSGDRAGANVLTF | TGTGCCAGCAGCGGGGACAGGGCTGGGGCCAACGTCCTGACTTTC | once | TRBV9 | TRBD1 | TRBJ2-6
CASSHLGGGNYGYTF | TGCGCCAGCAGCCACCTCGGGGGGGGGAACTATGGCTACACCTTC | few | TRBV4-3 | NA | TRBJ1-2
CATVRTGGIRMYEQYF | TGTGCCACGGTCCGAACGGGGGGCATTCGGATGTACGAGCAGTACTTC | NA | TRBV28 | NA | TRBJ2-7
CASSPALTDTQYF | TGTGCCAGCTCACCGGCCCTCACAGATACGCAGTATTTT | few | TRBV18 | NA | TRBJ2-3
CASSLGVAGGNNEQFF | TGTGCCAGCAGCTTAGGGGTAGCGGGCGGCAACAATGAGCAGTTCTTC | NA | TRBV7-6 | TRBD2 | TRBJ2-1
CASSLGGGETDTQYF | TGTGCCAGCAGCTTAGGAGGGGGTGAGACAGATACGCAGTATTTT | once | TRBV7-9 | NA | TRBJ2-3